The following is a T cell receptor beta chain sequence with its context. This clonotype is classified as large (0.1 to 1%). Its antigen remains unidentified. Within one base of it there is no much larger clone, and no base qualities were kept. The record originates from a study of circulating CD8 cells and anti-PD-1 response in melanoma (dated by TCRdb to the early 2020s). Describing the broader study: Patients received nivolumab intravenously at 3 mg/kg every 2 weeks. Of the 13 patients in the melanoma cohort, seven received anti-PD-1 as first-line therapy and six had prior targeted therapy or immunotherapy. Responders were defined as patients showing complete or partial responses, and non-responders as patients showing stable or progressive disease (RECIST v1.1). A total of around 11 melanoma patients were included in the TCR repertoire analysis, 4 of them responders and 7 non-responders. PD-1 on on-treatment samples was detected using a biotinylated anti-human IgG4 antibody. What the authors observed across the whole study: Between subsets, repertoires were largely private, with fewer than 7.5% of TRB clonotypes shared at M1, and the highest sharing was seen between DPOS and TIGIT. Because of limited material, replicates were generally not included when the experiments were performed. Only baseline and M1 samples from a small cohort with few responders were used in the published TCR repertoire comparisons. Since no tumor material could be accessed, the researchers instead assessed tumor reactivity using peptide assays on expanded sorted subsets. The DNEG repertoire was the most diverse; PD-1 and DPOS showed similar, higher clonality, and TIGIT repertoires were the least diverse. The authors pointed out that the cohort included both treatment-naive and previously treated patients, and that this mix could influence the results.

Using a BD FACSAria II cell sorter, four subsets defined by PD-1 and/or TIGIT were sorted from live CD3+CD8+TCRalphabeta+ cells. Circulating CD8 T cells were sorted into four subsets by PD-1 and TIGIT expression to characterize their relevance to anti-PD-1 therapy response. For every sorted CD8 T-cell subset, sequencing covered both the TCR alpha and the TCR beta chains. Peripheral blood was collected before the first anti-PD-1 injection, after two injections and after four injections. PBMCs were immediately isolated by Ficoll gradient centrifugation. Until use, PBMCs were stored frozen in liquid nitrogen in RPMI containing roughly 19% FCS and about 9.4% DMSO. Thawed PBMCs were stained with a viability dye and antibodies against CD3, CD8alpha, TCRalphabeta, PD-1 and TIGIT. Total RNA was extracted with the RNeasy Kit, and a RIN above 7 was reached by every sample. Sequenced using a NextSeq 500. The QIAseq Immune Repertoire RNA Library Kit, Human TCR Panel, was used to prepare TCR libraries from about 16 ng of total RNA. Sequencing of the TCR libraries was done on an Illumina NextSeq with a Mid Output V2 kit and asymmetric 261x41 paired-end reads. Every TCR library was diluted down to 3.5 to 5 nM, then pooled, denatured and loaded at roughly 1 pM. Concerning the study's data processing: Processing of the TCR FASTQ files took place in the QIAGEN GeneGlobe Data Analysis Center, and downstream analysis was done in R 3.5.2. Clonality was calculated as one minus the Shannon entropy normalized by the log of the number of unique productive sequences. TRA or TRB clonotypes differing in abundance between baseline and M1 were identified within each subset by Fisher exact tests at 5% FDR. Differentially abundant clonotypes were categorized as emerging, expanding, contracting or non-expanding/contracting. Morisita's overlap index was used to measure repertoire overlap between patients. In TCRdb, the public reads were trimmed at Q25 with fastp and aligned with MiXCR, with productive beta chains retained. Rows with one shared CDR3 protein collapse into an entry with the most common genes and DNA. The V and J calls follow TCRdb's processing rather than the paper's. Recorded for this sample are around 600 distinct CDR3 sequences; 5.5% to 8.5% of them occurred a single time. Clones ranked in the top ten supply roughly a fifth of the sample.

The sequence was collected from a human donor with melanoma. Here the sequenced sample was CD8+ T cells from PBMCs, taken at baseline or after one month of anti-PD-1 therapy (not recorded which).

The CDR3 reads as follows: CASSLEQSTDTQYF. The DNA sequence is given as TGTGCCAGCAGCTTGGAACAGTCCACAGATACGCAGTATTTT. Recombination connected TRBV5-5 to TRBJ2-3, with the D gene too uncertain to name. The germline V gene (reference sequence) specifies SGHKS as CDR1 and YYEKEE as CDR2. Spanning cysteine to phenylalanine, the CDR3 consists of 14 amino acids. CDR3 DNA is the only sequence kept; it has 42 bases, read in frame from the first base. Cut back by 0 bases and 2 bases, the V and J ends lie 7 bases apart. The variable domain in full, with residues beyond the CDR3 obtained from the reference TRBV5-5 and TRBJ2-3 genes, is DAGVTQSPTHLIKTRGQQVTLRCSPISGHKSVSWYQQVLGQGPQFIFQYYEKEERGRGNFPDRFSARQFPNYSSELNVNALLLGDSALYLCASSLEQSTDTQYFGPGTRLTVL.